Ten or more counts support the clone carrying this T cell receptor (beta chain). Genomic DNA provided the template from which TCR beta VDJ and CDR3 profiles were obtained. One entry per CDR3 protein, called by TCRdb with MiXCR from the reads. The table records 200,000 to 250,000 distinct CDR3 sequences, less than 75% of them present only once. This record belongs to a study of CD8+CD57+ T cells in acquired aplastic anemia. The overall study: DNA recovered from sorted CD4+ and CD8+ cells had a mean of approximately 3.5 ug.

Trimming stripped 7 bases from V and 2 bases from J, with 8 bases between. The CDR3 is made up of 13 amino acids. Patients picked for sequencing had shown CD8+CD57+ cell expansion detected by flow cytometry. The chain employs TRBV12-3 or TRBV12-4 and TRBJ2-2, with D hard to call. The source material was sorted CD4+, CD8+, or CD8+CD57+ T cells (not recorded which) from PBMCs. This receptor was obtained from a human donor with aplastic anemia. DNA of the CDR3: TGTGCCAGCAAGGAACCCAACACCGGGGAGCTGTTTTTT. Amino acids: CASKEPNTGELFF.